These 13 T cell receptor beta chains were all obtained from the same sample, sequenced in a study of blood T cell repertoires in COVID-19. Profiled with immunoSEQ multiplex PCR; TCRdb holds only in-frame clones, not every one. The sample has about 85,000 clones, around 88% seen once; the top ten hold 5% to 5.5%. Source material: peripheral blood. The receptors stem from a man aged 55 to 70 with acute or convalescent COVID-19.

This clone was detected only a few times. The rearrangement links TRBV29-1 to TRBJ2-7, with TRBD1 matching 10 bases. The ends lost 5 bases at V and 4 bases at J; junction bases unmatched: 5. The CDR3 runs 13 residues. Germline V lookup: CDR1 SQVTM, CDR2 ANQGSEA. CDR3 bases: TGCAGCGTTAGGGACAGGGGACCGTACGAGCAGTACTTC. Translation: CSVRDRGPYEQYF.

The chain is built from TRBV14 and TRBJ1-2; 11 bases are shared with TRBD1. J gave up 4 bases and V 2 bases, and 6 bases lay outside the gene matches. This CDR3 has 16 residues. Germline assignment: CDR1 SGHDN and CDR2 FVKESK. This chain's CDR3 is CASSQMDRGPVYGYTF. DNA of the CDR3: TGTGCCAGCAGCCAAATGGACAGGGGGCCGGTCTATGGCTACACCTTC.

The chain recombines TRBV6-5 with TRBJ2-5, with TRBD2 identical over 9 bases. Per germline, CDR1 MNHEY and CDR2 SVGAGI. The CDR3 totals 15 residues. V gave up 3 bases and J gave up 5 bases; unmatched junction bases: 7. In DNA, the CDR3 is TGTGCCAGCAGTTATTTAGCGGGGGACCCGGAGACCCAGTACTTC. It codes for CASSYLAGDPETQYF.

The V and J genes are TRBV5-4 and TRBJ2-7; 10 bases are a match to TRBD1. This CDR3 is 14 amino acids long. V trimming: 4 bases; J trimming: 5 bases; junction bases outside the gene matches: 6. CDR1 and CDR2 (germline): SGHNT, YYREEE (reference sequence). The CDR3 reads CASSQGTGVNEQYF. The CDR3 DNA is TGTGCCAGCAGCCAAGGGACAGGGGTGAACGAGCAGTACTTC.

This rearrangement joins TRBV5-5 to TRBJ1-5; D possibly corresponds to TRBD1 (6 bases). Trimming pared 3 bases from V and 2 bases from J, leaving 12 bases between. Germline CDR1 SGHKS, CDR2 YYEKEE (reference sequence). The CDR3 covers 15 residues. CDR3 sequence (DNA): TGTGCCAGCAGCTGGGGGCAGGGTCGCAATCAGCCCCAGCATTTT. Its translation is CASSWGQGRNQPQHF.

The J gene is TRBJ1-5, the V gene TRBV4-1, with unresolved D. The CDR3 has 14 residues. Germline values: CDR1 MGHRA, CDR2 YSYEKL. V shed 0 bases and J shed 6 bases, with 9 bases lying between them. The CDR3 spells CASSQDPVVQPQHF. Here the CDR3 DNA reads TGCGCCAGCAGCCAAGATCCGGTTGTTCAGCCCCAGCATTTT.

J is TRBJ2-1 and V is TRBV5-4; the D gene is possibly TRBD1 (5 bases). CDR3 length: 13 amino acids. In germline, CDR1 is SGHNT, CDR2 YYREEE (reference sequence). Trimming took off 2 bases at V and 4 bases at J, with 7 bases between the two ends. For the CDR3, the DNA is TGTGCCAGCAGCTTAGGGGCTTACAATGAGCAGTTCTTC. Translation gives CASSLGAYNEQFF. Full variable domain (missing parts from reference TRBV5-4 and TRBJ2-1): ETGVTQSPTHLIKTRGQQVTLRCSSQSGHNTVSWYQQALGQGPQFIFQYYREEENGRGNFPPRFSGLQFPNYSSELNVNALELDDSALYLCASSLGAYNEQFFGPGTRLTVL.

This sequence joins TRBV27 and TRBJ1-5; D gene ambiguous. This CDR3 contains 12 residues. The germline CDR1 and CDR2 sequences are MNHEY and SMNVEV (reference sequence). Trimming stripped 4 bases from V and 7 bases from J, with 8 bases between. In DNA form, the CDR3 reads TGTGCCAGCAGTTCCGGGATGCAGCCCCAGCATTTT. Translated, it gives CASSSGMQPQHF.

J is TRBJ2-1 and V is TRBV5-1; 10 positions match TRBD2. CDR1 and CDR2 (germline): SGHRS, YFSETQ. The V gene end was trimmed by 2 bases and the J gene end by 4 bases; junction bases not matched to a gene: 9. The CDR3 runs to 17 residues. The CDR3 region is CASSFLAGDASYNEQFF. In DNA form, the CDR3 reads TGCGCCAGCAGCTTCCTAGCGGGGGACGCTAGTTACAATGAGCAGTTCTTC.

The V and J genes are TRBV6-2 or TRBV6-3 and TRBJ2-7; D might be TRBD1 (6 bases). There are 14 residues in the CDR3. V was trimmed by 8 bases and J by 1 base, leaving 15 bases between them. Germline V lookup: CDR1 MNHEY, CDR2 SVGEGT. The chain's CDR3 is CASRLAQGSYEQYF. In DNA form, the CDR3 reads TGTGCCAGCCGCCTAGCCCAGGGGTCCTACGAGCAGTACTTC.

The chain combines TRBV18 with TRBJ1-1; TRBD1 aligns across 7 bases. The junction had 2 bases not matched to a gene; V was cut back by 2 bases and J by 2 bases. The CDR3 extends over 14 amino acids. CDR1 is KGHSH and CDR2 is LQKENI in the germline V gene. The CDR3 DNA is TGTGCCAGCTCACCAGGGACAGCTAACACTGAAGCTTTCTTT. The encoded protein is CASSPGTANTEAFF.

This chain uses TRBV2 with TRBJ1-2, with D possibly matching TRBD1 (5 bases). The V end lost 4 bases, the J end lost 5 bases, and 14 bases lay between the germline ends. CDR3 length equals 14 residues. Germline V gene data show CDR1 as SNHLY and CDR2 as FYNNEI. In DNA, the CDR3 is TGTGCCAGCAGTGCAGGGCAAGAGCCATATGGCTACACCTTC. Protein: CASSAGQEPYGYTF. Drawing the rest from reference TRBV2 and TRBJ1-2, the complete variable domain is EPEVTQTPSHQVTQMGQEVILRCVPISNHLYFYWYRQILGQKVEFLVSFYNNEISEKSEIFDDQFSVERPDGSNFTLKIRSTKLEDSAMYFCASSAGQEPYGYTFGSGTRLTVV.

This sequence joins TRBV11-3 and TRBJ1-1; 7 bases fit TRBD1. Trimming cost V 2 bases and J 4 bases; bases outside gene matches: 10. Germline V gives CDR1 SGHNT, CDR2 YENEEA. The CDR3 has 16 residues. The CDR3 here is CASSLTVQGVSTEAFF. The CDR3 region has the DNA TGTGCCAGCAGCTTAACCGTCCAGGGGGTGAGCACTGAAGCTTTCTTT.